The clone carrying this T cell receptor beta chain was recorded many times. The data stem from a study of CD8 T cells in ankylosing spondylitis. TCRdb re-called the 5' RACE reads through MiXCR, storing one row per CDR3 protein. The data hold tens of thousands of distinct CDR3 sequences, with 6% observed a single time. Per the germline V gene, CDR1 is MNHEY and CDR2 is SVGAGI. J lost 0 bases, V lost 4 bases, and 1 base had no gene match. This CDR3 region has 14 residues. The sequenced material came from blood, either unsorted or a sorted T cell fraction (not recorded which). This chain joins TRBV6-5 and TRBJ2-3; 7 bases align to TRBD2. The clonotype was recovered from a male donor with ankylosing spondylitis or in good health (not recorded which). CDR3 residues: CASSFSGSTDTQYF. CDR3 coding DNA: TGTGCCAGCAGTTTTAGCGGGAGCACAGATACGCAGTATTTT.